This record concerns one TCR beta chain sequence. These data belong to a study of blood T cell repertoires in COVID-19. In the original analysis: Using reference gene primer amplification, nucleated cell counts were estimated. Data came from immunoSEQ multiplex PCR; TCRdb stores just in-frame clones and leaves some out. V and J calls and clone size are given by that table; D and trimming were obtained from the DNA. In the table there are roughly 40,000 clones, roughly nine tenths of which are singletons. What was sequenced was peripheral blood. This TCR was recovered from a man aged 30 to 45 with active or convalescent COVID-19.

In DNA, the CDR3 is TGTGCCAGCAGCCCTCGGTCAGCGGGAGGGGCAGATACGCAGTATTTT. Its translation: CASSPRSAGGADTQYF. The chain uses TRBV7-2 and TRBJ2-3; TRBD2 agrees at 10 bases. Losses at the gene ends were 5 bases for V and 4 bases for J; bases not matched to a gene: 9. Germline V gene sequence: CDR1 SGHTA, CDR2 FQGNSA. This CDR3 comprises 16 residues. The whole variable domain, remainder taken from reference TRBV7-2 and TRBJ2-3, is GAGVSQSPSNKVTEKGKDVELRCDPISGHTALYWYRQSLGQGLEFLIYFQGNSAPDKSGLPSDRFSAERTGGSVSTLTIQRTQQEDSAVYLCASSPRSAGGADTQYFGPGTRLTVL.